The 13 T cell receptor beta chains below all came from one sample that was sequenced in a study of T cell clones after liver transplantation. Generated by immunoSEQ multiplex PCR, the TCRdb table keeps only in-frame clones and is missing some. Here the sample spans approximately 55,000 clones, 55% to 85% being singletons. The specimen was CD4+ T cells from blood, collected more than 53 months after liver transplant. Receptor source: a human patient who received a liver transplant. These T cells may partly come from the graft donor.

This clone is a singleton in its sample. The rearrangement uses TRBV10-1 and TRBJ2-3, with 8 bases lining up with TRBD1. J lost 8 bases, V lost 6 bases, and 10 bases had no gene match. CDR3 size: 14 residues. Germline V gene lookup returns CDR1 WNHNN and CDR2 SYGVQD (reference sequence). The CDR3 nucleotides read TGCGCCAGCAGCCTTGACAGGGGAAGGAGTACGCAGTATTTT. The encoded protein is CASSLDRGRSTQYF.

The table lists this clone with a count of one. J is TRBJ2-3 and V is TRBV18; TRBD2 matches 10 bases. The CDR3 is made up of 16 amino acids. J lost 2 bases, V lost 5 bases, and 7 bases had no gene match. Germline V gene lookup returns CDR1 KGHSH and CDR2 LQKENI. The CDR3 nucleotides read TGTGCCAGCTCAGCCCGACTAGCGGGCCTCACAGATACGCAGTATTTT. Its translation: CASSARLAGLTDTQYF. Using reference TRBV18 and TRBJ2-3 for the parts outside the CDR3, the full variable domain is NAGVMQNPRHLVRRRGQEARLRCSPMKGHSHVYWYRQLPEEGLKFMVYLQKENIIDESGMPKERFSAEFPKEGPSILRIQQVVRGDSAAYFCASSARLAGLTDTQYFGPGTRLTVL.

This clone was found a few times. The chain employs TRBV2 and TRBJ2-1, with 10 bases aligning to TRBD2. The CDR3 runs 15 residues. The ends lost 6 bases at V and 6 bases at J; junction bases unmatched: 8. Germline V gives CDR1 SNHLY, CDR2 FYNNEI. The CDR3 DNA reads TGTGCCAGCAGCGACAAGCGGGGGGGCTTCAATGAGCAGTTCTTC. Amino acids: CASSDKRGGFNEQFF.

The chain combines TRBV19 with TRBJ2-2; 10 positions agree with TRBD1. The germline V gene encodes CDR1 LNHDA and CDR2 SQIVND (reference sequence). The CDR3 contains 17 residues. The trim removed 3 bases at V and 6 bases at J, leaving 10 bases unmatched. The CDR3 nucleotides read TGTGCCAGTAGTATTGTGGGACAGGGGTCGTGGGCCGGGGAGCTGTTTTTT. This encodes CASSIVGQGSWAGELFF.

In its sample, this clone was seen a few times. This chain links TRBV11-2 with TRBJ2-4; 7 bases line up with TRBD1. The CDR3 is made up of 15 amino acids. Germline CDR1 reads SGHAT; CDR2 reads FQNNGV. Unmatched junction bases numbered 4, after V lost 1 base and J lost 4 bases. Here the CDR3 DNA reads TGTGCCAGCAGCTTAGGAGGGGGCGGGAAAAACATTCAGTACTTC. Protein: CASSLGGGGKNIQYF.

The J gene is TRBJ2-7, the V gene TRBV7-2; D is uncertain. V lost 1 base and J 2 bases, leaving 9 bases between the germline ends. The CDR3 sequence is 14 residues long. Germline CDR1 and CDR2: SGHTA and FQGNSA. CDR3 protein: CASSLGVVPYEQYF. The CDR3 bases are TGTGCCAGCAGCTTAGGGGTAGTCCCCTACGAGCAGTACTTC. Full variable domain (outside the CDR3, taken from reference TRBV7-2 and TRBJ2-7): GAGVSQSPSNKVTEKGKDVELRCDPISGHTALYWYRQSLGQGLEFLIYFQGNSAPDKSGLPSDRFSAERTGGSVSTLTIQRTQQEDSAVYLCASSLGVVPYEQYFGPGTRLTVT.

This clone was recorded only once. The DNA for the CDR3 is TGTGCCAGCAGTTACCCCACGGGGGGGCTAGTCGGGGAGCTGTTTTTT. Protein: CASSYPTGGLVGELFF. The chain carries TRBV6-5 and TRBJ2-2; 8 bases align to TRBD2. Per the germline V gene, CDR1 is MNHEY and CDR2 is SVGAGI. The CDR3 spans 16 residues. V trimming: 2 bases; J trimming: 7 bases; junction bases outside the gene matches: 9.

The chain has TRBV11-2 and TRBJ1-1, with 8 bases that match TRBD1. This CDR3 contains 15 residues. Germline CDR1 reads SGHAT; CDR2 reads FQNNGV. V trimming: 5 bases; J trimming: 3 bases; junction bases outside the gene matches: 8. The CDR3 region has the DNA TGTGCCAGCAGCGGTCTGCGACAGGGGTACACTGAAGCTTTCTTT. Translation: CASSGLRQGYTEAFF.

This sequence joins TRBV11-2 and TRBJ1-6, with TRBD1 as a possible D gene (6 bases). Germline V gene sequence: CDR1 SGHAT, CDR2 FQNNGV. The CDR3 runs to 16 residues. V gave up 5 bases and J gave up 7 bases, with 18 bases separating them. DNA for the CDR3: TGTGCCAGCAGCGATGCCTCCGGGACAAGAAATTCACCCCTCCACTTT. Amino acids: CASSDASGTRNSPLHF.

CDR3 coding DNA: TGTGCCAGCAGCTTAGGCACTAGCGGGGCAAGGAATGAGCAGTTCTTC. Translated, it gives CASSLGTSGARNEQFF. The V gene is TRBV11-2, the J gene TRBJ2-1, with TRBD2 identical over 10 bases. This CDR3 comprises 16 residues. The junction had 7 bases not matched to a gene; V was cut back by 1 base and J by 7 bases. Germline lookup yields CDR1 SGHAT and CDR2 FQNNGV.

This CDR3 is CAWSVRGALYGYTF. The CDR3 DNA follows: TGTGCCTGGAGTGTCCGAGGGGCCCTCTATGGCTACACCTTC. The V gene is TRBV30, the J gene TRBJ1-2, with D possibly being TRBD1 (5 bases). The CDR3 loop spans 14 amino acids. In germline, CDR1 is GTSNPN, CDR2 SVGIG (reference sequence). V lost 0 bases, J lost 4 bases, and 12 bases lay in between. The complete variable domain, with remaining parts taken from reference TRBV30 and TRBJ1-2, reads SQTIHQWPATLVQPVGSPLSLECTVEGTSNPNLYWYRQAAGRGLQLLFYSVGIGQISSEVPQNLSASRPQDRQFILSSKKLLLSDSGFYLCAWSVRGALYGYTFGSGTRLTVV.

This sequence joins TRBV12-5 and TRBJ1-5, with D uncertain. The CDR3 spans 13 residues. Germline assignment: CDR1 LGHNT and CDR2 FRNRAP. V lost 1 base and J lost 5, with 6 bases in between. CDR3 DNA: TGTGCTAGTGGTTTGGGCCTCGATCAGCCCCAGCATTTT. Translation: CASGLGLDQPQHF.

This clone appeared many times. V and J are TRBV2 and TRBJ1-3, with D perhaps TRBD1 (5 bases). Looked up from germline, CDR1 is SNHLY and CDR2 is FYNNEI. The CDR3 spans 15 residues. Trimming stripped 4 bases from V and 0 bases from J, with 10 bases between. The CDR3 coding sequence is TGTGCCAGCAGTGGAAGAGGGGCCTCTGGAAACACCATATATTTT. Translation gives CASSGRGASGNTIYF.